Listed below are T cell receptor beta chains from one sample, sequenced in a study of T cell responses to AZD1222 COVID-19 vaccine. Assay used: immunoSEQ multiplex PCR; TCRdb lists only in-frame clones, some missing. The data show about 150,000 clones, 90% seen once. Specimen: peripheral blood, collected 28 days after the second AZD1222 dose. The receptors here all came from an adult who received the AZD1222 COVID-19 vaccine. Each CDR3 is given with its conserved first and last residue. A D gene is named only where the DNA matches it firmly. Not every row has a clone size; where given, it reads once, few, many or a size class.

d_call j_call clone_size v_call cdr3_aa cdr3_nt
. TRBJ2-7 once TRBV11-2 CASSLVSTSSYEQYF TGTGCCAGCAGCTTAGTGTCGACGAGCTCCTACGAGCAGTACTTC
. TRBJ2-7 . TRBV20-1 CSASGGGSYEQYF TGCAGTGCTAGTGGAGGGGGTTCCTACGAGCAGTACTTC
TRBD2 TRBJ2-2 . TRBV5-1 CASSSVGRDTGELFF TGCGCCAGCAGTTCGGTCGGGAGGGACACCGGGGAGCTGTTTTTT
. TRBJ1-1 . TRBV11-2 CASSLVWGGTMNTEAFF TGTGCCAGCAGCTTAGTATGGGGAGGCACAATGAACACTGAAGCTTTCTTT
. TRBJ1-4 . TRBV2 CASSLGATNEKLFF TGTGCCAGCAGCCTGGGAGCAACTAATGAAAAACTGTTTTTT
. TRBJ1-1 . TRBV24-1 CATSDLDRRAFF TGTGCCACCAGTGATTTGGACAGAAGAGCTTTCTTT
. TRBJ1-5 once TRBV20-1 CSASSGPENQPQHF TGCAGTGCTAGTAGCGGTCCGGAAAATCAGCCCCAGCATTTT
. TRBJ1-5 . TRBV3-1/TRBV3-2 CASSQGGVSNQPQHF TGTGCCAGCAGCCAAGGGGGGGTGAGCAATCAGCCCCAGCATTTT
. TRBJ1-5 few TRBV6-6 CASSSGGGGQPQHF TGTGCCAGCAGTTCGGGTGGGGGCGGGCAGCCCCAGCATTTT
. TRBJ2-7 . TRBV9 CASSVEPSYEQYF TGTGCCAGCAGCGTAGAGCCTTCCTACGAGCAGTACTTC
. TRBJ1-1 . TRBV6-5 CAGLPAGRVNTEAFF TGTGCCGGCCTCCCGGCAGGCAGGGTGAACACTGAAGCTTTCTTT
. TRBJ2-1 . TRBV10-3 CAISESMGEFYNEQFF TGTGCCATCAGTGAGAGTATGGGGGAGTTCTACAATGAGCAGTTCTTC
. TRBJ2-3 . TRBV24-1 CATREGDTQYF TGTGCCACCAGGGAGGGCGATACGCAGTATTTT
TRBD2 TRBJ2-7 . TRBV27 CASLSVAGGRTYEQYF TGTGCCAGCCTATCCGTAGCGGGAGGGCGAACCTACGAGCAGTACTTC
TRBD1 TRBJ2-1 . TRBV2 CASSGQGPYNEQFF TGTGCCAGCAGTGGACAGGGTCCCTACAATGAGCAGTTCTTC
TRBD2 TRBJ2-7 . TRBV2 CASNPLRREIAEQYF TGTGCCAGCAATCCCCTGCGGCGGGAGATAGCCGAGCAGTACTTC
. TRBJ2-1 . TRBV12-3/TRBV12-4 CASSLGTQQFF TGTGCCAGCAGTTTAGGGACGCAACAGTTCTTC
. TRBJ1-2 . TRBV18 CASSPPGGASGYTF TGTGCCAGCTCACCACCGGGGGGGGCGAGCGGCTACACCTTC
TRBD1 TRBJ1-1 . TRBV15 CATSRVDRENTEAFF TGTGCCACCAGCAGAGTCGACAGGGAGAACACTGAAGCTTTCTTT
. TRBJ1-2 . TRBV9 CASSVAVGRYTF TGTGCCAGCAGCGTAGCTGTGGGGCGCTACACCTTC
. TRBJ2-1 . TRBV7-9 CASRPKKGYNEQFF TGTGCCAGCAGACCTAAAAAGGGATACAATGAGCAGTTCTTC
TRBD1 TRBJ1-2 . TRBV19 CASSTLLRGGDYGYTF TGTGCCAGTAGTACTCTACTCAGGGGGGGCGACTATGGCTACACCTTC
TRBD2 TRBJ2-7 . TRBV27 CASSLGLADYGEQYF TGTGCCAGCAGTTTAGGGCTAGCGGACTACGGGGAGCAGTACTTC
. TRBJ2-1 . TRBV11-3 CASSLVGTVGDEQFF TGTGCCAGCAGCTTAGTCGGGACTGTAGGCGATGAGCAGTTCTTC
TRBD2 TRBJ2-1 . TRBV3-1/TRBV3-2 CASSPAGVRGTSGILGNEQFF TGTGCCAGCAGCCCAGCCGGAGTCCGTGGGACTAGCGGGATTTTGGGCAATGAGCAGTTCTTC
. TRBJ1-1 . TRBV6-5 CASSDRRNTEAFF TGTGCCAGCAGCGACAGACGAAACACTGAAGCTTTCTTT
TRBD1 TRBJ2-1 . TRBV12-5 CASVPGQTYNEQFF TGTGCTAGTGTCCCGGGACAGACCTACAATGAGCAGTTCTTC
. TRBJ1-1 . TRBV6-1 CASSDRQRPNTEAFF TGTGCCAGCAGTGACAGACAGAGACCGAACACTGAAGCTTTCTTT
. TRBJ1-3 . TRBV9 CASSVEAQENTIYF TGTGCCAGCAGCGTAGAGGCTCAGGAAAACACCATATATTTT
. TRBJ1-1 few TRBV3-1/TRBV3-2 CASSQAHSNTEAFF TGTGCCAGCAGCCAAGCTCACAGTAACACTGAAGCTTTCTTT
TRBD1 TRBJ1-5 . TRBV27 CASSGGTGEQPQHF TGTGCCAGCAGCGGAGGGACAGGGGAACAGCCCCAGCATTTT
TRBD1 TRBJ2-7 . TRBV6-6 CASSMGQGAYEQYF TGTGCCAGCAGCATGGGACAGGGGGCCTACGAGCAGTACTTC
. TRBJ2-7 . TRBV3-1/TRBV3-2 CASSPPYEQYF TGTGCCAGCAGCCCACCGTACGAGCAGTACTTC
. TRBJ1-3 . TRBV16 CASSQSRASSSGNTIYF TGTGCCAGCAGCCAATCAAGGGCCAGCTCCTCTGGAAACACCATATATTTT
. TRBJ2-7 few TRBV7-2 CASSWSDGSYEQYF TGTGCCAGCAGCTGGAGTGACGGGAGCTACGAGCAGTACTTC
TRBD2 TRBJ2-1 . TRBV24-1 CATRHSGMQGNEQFF TGTGCCACCAGACATAGCGGGATGCAGGGGAATGAGCAGTTCTTC
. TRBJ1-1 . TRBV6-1 CASSEQAGEAFF TGTGCCAGCAGTGAACAGGCAGGTGAAGCTTTCTTT
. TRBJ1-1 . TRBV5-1 CASSLTDNTGLAFF TGCGCCAGCAGCTTGACGGATAACACAGGATTGGCTTTCTTT